These 22 T cell receptor beta chains were all obtained from the same sample, sequenced in a study of blood T cells in healthy people across ages. Combining a sample-barcoded 5' primer with a J-beta primer mix, a second PCR ran for about 6 to 11 cycles. TCRdb called the 5' RACE reads again in MiXCR, with one record for every CDR3 protein. There are about 1.4 million distinct CDR3 sequences in the sample; roughly 64% occur only once, and over 5.5% lies in the top ten. Material for sequencing was blood. The receptors here all came from a man between 18 and 29 years old in good health.

V gene TRBV29-1 combines with J gene TRBJ1-3; D gene unclear. The germline V gene has CDR1 SQVTM and CDR2 ANQGSEA. Trimming removed 3 bases from V and 4 bases from J, with 4 bases in between. This CDR3 has 11 residues. The CDR3 loop reads CSVDGGNTIYF. As DNA, the CDR3 is TGCAGCGTTGACGGCGGAAACACCATATATTTT.

The rearrangement links TRBV19 to TRBJ1-2; D unresolved. Germline loops: CDR1 LNHDA, CDR2 SQIVND (reference sequence). The V end lost 7 bases, the J end lost 6 bases, and 15 bases lay between the germline ends. This CDR3 has 13 amino acids. CDR3 nucleotides: TGTGCCAGTACAGGACGGCAGATTCATGGCTACACCTTC. Translating gives CASTGRQIHGYTF.

Only a few counts were recorded for this clonotype. The V and J genes are TRBV10-3 and TRBJ2-7; D ambiguous. Trimming cost V 6 bases and J 2 bases, with 5 bases left between them. Germline V gene sequence: CDR1 ENHRY, CDR2 SYGVKD. The CDR3 consists of 11 residues. This CDR3 is CAIRAAYEQYF. CDR3 DNA: TGTGCCATCAGAGCAGCCTACGAGCAGTACTTC.

The chain is built from TRBV10-3 and TRBJ1-3; D is undetermined. The germline CDR1 and CDR2 sequences are ENHRY and SYGVKD. Trimming removed 4 bases at V and 0 bases at J, with 4 bases between. There are 13 residues in the CDR3. Here the CDR3 DNA reads TGTGCCATCAGTGGAAACTCTGGAAACACCATATATTTT. Translation gives CAISGNSGNTIYF.

CDR3 DNA sequence: TGTGCCAGCAGCTCGTCTTATTGGGCCCCTCCCGACGACTACAATGAGCAGTTCTTC. Protein: CASSSSYWAPPDDYNEQFF. The J gene is TRBJ2-1, the V gene TRBV7-9; D ambiguous. The CDR3 spans 19 residues. Germline lookup yields CDR1 SEHNR and CDR2 FQNEAQ (reference sequence). The V end lost 4 bases, the J end lost 3 bases, and 25 bases lay between the germline ends. The full variable domain, in which reference TRBV7-9 and TRBJ2-1 provide the parts outside the CDR3, is DTGVSQNPRHKITKRGQNVTFRCDPISEHNRLYWYRQTLGQGPEFLTYFQNEAQLEKSRLLSDRFSAERPKGSFSTLEIQRTEQGDSAMYLCASSSSYWAPPDDYNEQFFGPGTRLTVL.

V usage is TRBV7-9 and J usage is TRBJ2-2, with D perhaps matching TRBD2 (5 bases). The CDR3 length is 14 residues. From germline, CDR1 is SEHNR and CDR2 FQNEAQ (reference sequence). With 0 bases removed from V and 6 bases from J, the gap between germline ends came to 8 bases. This CDR3 is CASSLAGRPGELFF. DNA for the CDR3: TGTGCCAGCAGCTTAGCGGGGAGACCCGGGGAGCTGTTTTTT.

The J gene is TRBJ1-2, the V gene TRBV4-2; D call uncertain. Per germline, CDR1 LGHNA and CDR2 YNFKEQ. This CDR3 contains 20 residues. V dropped 0 bases and J dropped 1 base, with 24 bases sitting between them. The CDR3 spells CASSQDREGVVGLGNYGYTF. The CDR3 nucleotides read TGTGCCAGCAGCCAAGATCGGGAAGGTGTAGTGGGATTGGGTAACTATGGCTACACCTTC.

This chain joins TRBV4-3 and TRBJ2-1, with a possible D match to TRBD1 (8 bases). CDR3 length equals 17 residues. CDR1 and CDR2 from the germline V gene are LGHNA and YSLEER. Trimming pared 4 bases from V and 8 bases from J, leaving 24 bases between. The CDR3 bases are TGCGCCAGCAGCCCCCGAGCTGGACAGGGAGGGGCCGATGAGCAGTTCTTC. Its translation is CASSPRAGQGGADEQFF.

The J gene is TRBJ2-6, the V gene TRBV10-1; D is perhaps TRBD1 (5 bases). The CDR3 loop spans 21 amino acids. The V gene's germline CDR1 is WNHNN and CDR2 SYGVQD (reference sequence). The V end lost 6 bases, the J end lost 0 bases, and 27 bases lay between the germline ends. The DNA for the CDR3 is TGCGCCAGCAGAGCCTTTGACAGAAAATCTGGGGTGGTCTCTGGGGCCAACGTCCTGACTTTC. Amino acid sequence: CASRAFDRKSGVVSGANVLTF.

CDR3 nucleotides: TGTGCCAGCAGCCTATTCACAGGGATAGGCTACGAGCAGTACTTC. This codes for CASSLFTGIGYEQYF. The gene calls are TRBV5-6 and TRBJ2-7; perhaps TRBD1 as D (6 bases). This CDR3 has 15 residues. Germline V gives CDR1 SGHDT, CDR2 YYEEEE. V was trimmed by 4 bases and J by 3 bases, leaving 17 bases between them.

This clonotype was found many times. This rearrangement joins TRBV7-6 to TRBJ2-7; D is uncertain. Germline CDR1 SGHVS, CDR2 FNYEAQ. Deletions cut 6 bases from V and 1 base from J, with 10 bases between. The CDR3 length is 13 residues. CDR3 in DNA: TGTGCCAGCAGTTTACTGGATTCCTACGAGCAGTACTTC. Translation: CASSLLDSYEQYF.

This chain connects TRBV7-2 to TRBJ2-7; D is perhaps TRBD1 or TRBD2 (5 bases each). The CDR3 loop spans 16 amino acids. Germline V gene lookup returns CDR1 SGHTA and CDR2 FQGNSA. Trimming cost V 2 bases and J 1 base, with 15 bases left between them. Here the CDR3 reads CASSLKGRVHSYEQYF. As DNA, the CDR3 is TGTGCCAGCAGCTTAAAGGGGCGGGTTCATTCCTACGAGCAGTACTTC.

V gene TRBV6-5 combines with J gene TRBJ2-1; maybe TRBD2 (5 bases). Germline values: CDR1 MNHEY, CDR2 SVGAGI. V lost 4 bases to trimming and J lost 9 bases, with 16 bases between them. The CDR3 runs 14 residues. For the CDR3, the DNA is TGTGCCAGCAGTTCCCACCTGAGGGCCCTTGAGCAGTTCTTC. Amino acids: CASSSHLRALEQFF.

The V gene is TRBV24-1, the J gene TRBJ2-5; D gene uncertain. Germline-derived CDR1 and CDR2 are KGHDR and SFDVKD. The CDR3 is made up of 13 amino acids. The V end was cut by 7 bases, the J end by 5 bases, with 13 bases between. The CDR3 is CATRGDNGETQYF. DNA of the CDR3: TGTGCCACCAGGGGTGACAATGGGGAGACCCAGTACTTC.

This clonotype was seen a handful of times. The CDR3 region is CASSPHPAKRGETQYF. The CDR3 nucleotides read TGTGCCAGCAGCCCCCATCCGGCCAAGAGGGGGGAGACCCAGTACTTC. The chain carries TRBV7-9 and TRBJ2-4, with D possibly TRBD1 on 6 matching bases. The DNA end favors TRBJ2-5, so the J call may be wrong. The CDR3 contains 16 residues. The V gene's germline CDR1 is SEHNR and CDR2 FQNEAQ (reference sequence).

The V and J genes are TRBV15 and TRBJ2-3, with 11 positions matching TRBD2. The CDR3 sequence is 15 residues long. Looked up from germline, CDR1 is LNHNV and CDR2 is YYDKDF (reference sequence). The V segment lost 1 base and the J segment 11 bases; nucleotides outside the gene matches: 8. The CDR3 DNA reads TGTGCCACCAGCAGAGTGCAGGCTAGCGGGAGGCGGCAGTATTTT. This codes for CATSRVQASGRRQYF. Filled out from reference TRBV15 and TRBJ2-3, the complete variable domain reads DAMVIQNPRYQVTQFGKPVTLSCSQTLNHNVMYWYQQKSSQAPKLLFHYYDKDFNNEADTPDNFQSRRPNTSFCFLDIRSPGLGDTAMYLCATSRVQASGRRQYFGPGTRLTVL.

CDR3 nucleotide sequence: TGTGCCAGCAGTGAATCGACAGGGGAAGCTTTCTTT. It is translated as CASSESTGEAFF. The chain links TRBV6-1 to TRBJ1-1; 7 bases match TRBD1. V lost 2 bases, J lost 8 bases, and 2 bases stayed unmatched. Germline V CDR1 and CDR2: MNHNS, SASEGT. The CDR3 loop spans 12 amino acids.

The rearrangement joins TRBV5-1 to TRBJ2-1; 7 bases are shared with TRBD2. V lost 7 bases to trimming and J lost 2 bases; unmatched junction nucleotides: 9. This CDR3 has 15 residues. In germline, CDR1 is SGHRS, CDR2 YFSETQ. CDR3 nucleotides: TGCGCCAGCCAAGATGGGGGGGGACCCTACAATGAGCAGTTCTTC. It encodes CASQDGGGPYNEQFF.

This chain links TRBV12-3 or TRBV12-4 with TRBJ2-4; 7 bases fit TRBD1. The last part of the DNA fits TRBJ2-7 better; the J call may be wrong. CDR3 size: 15 residues. The CDR3: CASSFTTGFFGEQYF. CDR3 nucleotide sequence: TGTGCCAGCAGTTTCACGACAGGGTTCTTTGGCGAGCAGTACTTC.

This clonotype was observed at least ten times. V and J are TRBV29-1 and TRBJ2-7; D gene unclear. This CDR3 has 12 amino acids. Trimming shortened V by 4 bases and J by 0 bases, and 7 bases separated the two germline ends. The germline V gene has CDR1 SQVTM and CDR2 ANQGSEA. CDR3 loop: CSVVDGSYEQYF. The CDR3 nucleotides are TGCAGCGTTGTAGACGGCTCCTACGAGCAGTACTTC.

The chain's CDR3 is CATQTGYNEQFF. The CDR3 DNA sequence: TGTGCCACCCAGACAGGTTACAATGAGCAGTTCTTC. The rearrangement links TRBV19 to TRBJ2-1; the D gene is possibly TRBD1 (6 bases). Germline CDR1 is LNHDA and CDR2 is SQIVND (reference sequence). The CDR3 has 12 residues. V was trimmed by 10 bases and J by 4 bases, leaving 11 bases between them.

The V gene is TRBV15, the J gene TRBJ1-5; D is perhaps TRBD1 (5 bases). This CDR3 spans 16 amino acids. V lost 0 bases to trimming and J lost 1 base, with 10 bases between them. Germline V gene data show CDR1 as LNHNV and CDR2 as YYDKDF (reference sequence). The chain's CDR3 is CATSRDRGLSNQPQHF. The CDR3 nucleotides read TGTGCCACCAGCAGAGATAGGGGTTTAAGCAATCAGCCCCAGCATTTT.